This TCR beta chain was recovered during a study of shared clonotypes between healthy human individuals. Deep level was the assay's run setting. Each sorted subset replicate got 200 ng genomic DNA, roughly 33,000 genomes. Assay: immunoSEQ multiplex PCR; the TCRdb copy retains only in-frame clones and omits some. The table shows millions of clones, with approximately 93% occurring only once. V shed 0 bases and J shed 4 bases, with 13 bases lying between them. From germline, CDR1 is SGHNT and CDR2 YYREEE (reference sequence). The CDR3 extends over 15 amino acids. This sequence was found in a man aged 18 to 30 in good health. Some clones in this sample may be carry-over from other donors' samples. Material for sequencing was naive CD4+ T cells from PBMCs. Subset of the sample: CD45RA+ positively selected. V usage is TRBV5-4 and J usage is TRBJ2-5; possibly TRBD2 for D (5 bases). CDR3 protein: CASSLVSGYGETQYF. The CDR3 nucleotides are TGTGCCAGCAGCTTGGTGTCGGGGTATGGAGAGACCCAGTACTTC.